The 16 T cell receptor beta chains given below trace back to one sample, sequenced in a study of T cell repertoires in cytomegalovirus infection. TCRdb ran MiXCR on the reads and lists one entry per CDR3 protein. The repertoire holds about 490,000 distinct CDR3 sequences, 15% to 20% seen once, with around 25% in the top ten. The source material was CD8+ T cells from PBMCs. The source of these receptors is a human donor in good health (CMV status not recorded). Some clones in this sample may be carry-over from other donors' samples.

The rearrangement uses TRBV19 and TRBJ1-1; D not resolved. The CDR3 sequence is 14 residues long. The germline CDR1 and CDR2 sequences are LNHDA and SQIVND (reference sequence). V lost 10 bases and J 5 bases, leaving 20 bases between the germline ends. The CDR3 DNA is TGTGCCAATAGGCCCCGAGGCAGTAAAACTGAAGCTTTCTTT. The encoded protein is CANRPRGSKTEAFF.

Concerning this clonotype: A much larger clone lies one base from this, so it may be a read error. The chain's CDR3 is CASSPGLEWGEQFF. The CDR3 DNA is TGTGCCAGCAGTCCGGGCCTCGAATGGGGTGAGCAGTTCTTC. The chain combines TRBV28 with TRBJ2-1; unclear D gene. CDR1 is MDHEN, CDR2 SYDVKM, per germline. The CDR3 extends over 14 amino acids. The V and J ends lost 5 bases and 9 bases respectively, with 17 bases between them.

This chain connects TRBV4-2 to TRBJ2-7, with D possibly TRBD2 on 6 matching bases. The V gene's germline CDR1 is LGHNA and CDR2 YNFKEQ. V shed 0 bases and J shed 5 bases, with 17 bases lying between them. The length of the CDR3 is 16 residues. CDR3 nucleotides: TGTGCCAGCAGCCAAGATCTGACTAGTGCCCCCCACGAGCAGTACTTC. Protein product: CASSQDLTSAPHEQYF.

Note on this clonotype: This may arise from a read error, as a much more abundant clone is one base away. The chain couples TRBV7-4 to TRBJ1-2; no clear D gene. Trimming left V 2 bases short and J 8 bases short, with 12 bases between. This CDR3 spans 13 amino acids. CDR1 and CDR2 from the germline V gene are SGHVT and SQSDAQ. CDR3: CASSLWKKKGYTF. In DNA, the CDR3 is TGTGCCAGCAGCTTATGGAAGAAAAAGGGCTACACCTTC.

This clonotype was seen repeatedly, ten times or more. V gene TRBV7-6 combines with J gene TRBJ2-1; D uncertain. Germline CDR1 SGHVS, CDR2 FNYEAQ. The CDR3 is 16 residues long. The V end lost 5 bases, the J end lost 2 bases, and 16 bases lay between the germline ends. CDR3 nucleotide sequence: TGTGCCAGCAGCCACTACCATCTTTCCCCCTACAATGAGCAGTTCTTC. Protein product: CASSHYHLSPYNEQFF.

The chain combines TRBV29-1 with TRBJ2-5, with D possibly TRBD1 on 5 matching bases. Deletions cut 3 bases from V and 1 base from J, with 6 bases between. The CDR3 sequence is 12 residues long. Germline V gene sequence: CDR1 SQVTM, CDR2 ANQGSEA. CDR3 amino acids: CSVDRAQETQYF. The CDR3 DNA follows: TGCAGCGTTGACAGGGCCCAAGAGACCCAGTACTTC.

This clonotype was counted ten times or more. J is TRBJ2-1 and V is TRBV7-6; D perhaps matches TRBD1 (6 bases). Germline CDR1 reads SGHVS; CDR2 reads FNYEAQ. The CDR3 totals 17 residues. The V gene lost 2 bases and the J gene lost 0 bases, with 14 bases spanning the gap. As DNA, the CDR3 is TGTGCCAGCAGCTTACGGACAGCCCAGTACTCCTACAATGAGCAGTTCTTC. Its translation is CASSLRTAQYSYNEQFF.

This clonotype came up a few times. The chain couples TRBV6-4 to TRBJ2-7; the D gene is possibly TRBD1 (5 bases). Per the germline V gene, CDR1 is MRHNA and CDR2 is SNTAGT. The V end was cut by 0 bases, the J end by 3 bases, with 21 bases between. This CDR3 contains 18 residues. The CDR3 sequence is CASSDSKVCRVPRYEQYF. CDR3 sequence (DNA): TGTGCCAGCAGTGACTCGAAGGTGTGCAGGGTCCCTCGCTACGAGCAGTACTTC.

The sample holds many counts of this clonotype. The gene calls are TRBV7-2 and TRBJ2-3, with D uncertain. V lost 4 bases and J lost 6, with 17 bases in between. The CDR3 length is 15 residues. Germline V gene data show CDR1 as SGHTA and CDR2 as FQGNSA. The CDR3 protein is CASSSSPQLGDTQYF. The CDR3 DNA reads TGTGCCAGCAGCTCCTCTCCCCAACTGGGGGATACGCAGTATTTT.

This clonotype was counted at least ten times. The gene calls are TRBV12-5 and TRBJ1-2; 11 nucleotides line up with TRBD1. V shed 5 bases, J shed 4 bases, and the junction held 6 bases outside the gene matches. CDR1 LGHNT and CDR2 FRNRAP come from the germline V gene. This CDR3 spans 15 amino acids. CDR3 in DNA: TGTGCTAGTGGTGTCGGGACAGGGGGACCCTATGGCTACACCTTC. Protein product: CASGVGTGGPYGYTF.

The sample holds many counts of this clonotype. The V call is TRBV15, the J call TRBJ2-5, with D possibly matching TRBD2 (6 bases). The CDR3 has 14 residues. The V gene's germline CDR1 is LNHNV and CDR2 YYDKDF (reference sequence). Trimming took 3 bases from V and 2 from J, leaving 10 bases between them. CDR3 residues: CATSRPGLQETQYF. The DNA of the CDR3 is TGTGCCACCAGCAGGCCGGGACTTCAAGAGACCCAGTACTTC.

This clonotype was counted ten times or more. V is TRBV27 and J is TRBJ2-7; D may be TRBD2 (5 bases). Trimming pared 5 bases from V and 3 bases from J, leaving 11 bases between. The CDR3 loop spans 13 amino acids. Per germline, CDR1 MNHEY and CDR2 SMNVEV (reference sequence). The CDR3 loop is CASSLDGNYEQYF. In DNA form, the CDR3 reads TGTGCCAGCAGTCTGGACGGGAACTACGAGCAGTACTTC.

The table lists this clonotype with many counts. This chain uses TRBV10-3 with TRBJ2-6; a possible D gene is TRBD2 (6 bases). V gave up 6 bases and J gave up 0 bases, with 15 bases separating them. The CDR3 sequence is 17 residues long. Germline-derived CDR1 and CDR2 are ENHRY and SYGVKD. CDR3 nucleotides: TGTGCCATCAGGAGCCAGGAGACTAGCTCTGGGGCCAACGTCCTGACTTTC. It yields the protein CAIRSQETSSGANVLTF.

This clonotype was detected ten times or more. Here the CDR3 DNA reads TGTGCCAGTAGCAAGGACAGGGGAGAGACCCAGTACTTC. Protein product: CASSKDRGETQYF. The chain carries TRBV19 and TRBJ2-5; 9 bases line up with TRBD1. The germline V gene has CDR1 LNHDA and CDR2 SQIVND (reference sequence). V trimming: 6 bases; J trimming: 4 bases; junction bases outside the gene matches: 3. CDR3 length: 13 amino acids.

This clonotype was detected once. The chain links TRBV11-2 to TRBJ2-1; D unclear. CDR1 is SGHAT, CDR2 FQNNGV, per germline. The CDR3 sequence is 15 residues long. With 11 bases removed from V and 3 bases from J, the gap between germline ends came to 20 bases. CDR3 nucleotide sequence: TGTGCCGGATTCTATTGGATAAGGGTCTACAATGAGCAGTTCTTC. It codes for CAGFYWIRVYNEQFF.

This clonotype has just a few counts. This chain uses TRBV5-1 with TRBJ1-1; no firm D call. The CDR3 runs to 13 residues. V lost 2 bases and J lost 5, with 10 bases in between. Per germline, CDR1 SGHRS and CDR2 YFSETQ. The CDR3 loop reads CASSFSPGTEAFF. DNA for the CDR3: TGCGCCAGCAGCTTCTCCCCTGGGACTGAAGCTTTCTTT.